The 30 T cell receptor beta chains in this list originate from one sample, sequenced in a study of T-cell reconstitution after alpha-beta-depleted transplantation in children. Molecular barcoding with unique molecular identifiers was used for the TCRbeta library. One entry per CDR3 protein results from TCRdb running MiXCR on the PCR reads. The sample contains 240,000 or so distinct CDR3 sequences, around 12% of which appear only once. Sequenced here: PBMCs from the stem cell graft donor, sampled from the stem cell graft. The receptor set was obtained from a human donor who donated a stem cell graft to a child with acute lymphoblastic leukemia.

The V call is TRBV7-6, the J call TRBJ2-3, with D possibly matching TRBD2 (6 bases). The CDR3 covers 18 residues. Germline V lookup: CDR1 SGHVS, CDR2 FNYEAQ. V was pared by 1 base and J by 0 bases, with 17 bases between. CDR3 sequence (DNA): TGTGCCAGCAGCTTAGAACTAGCTTTCTCCTCTAGCACAGATACGCAGTATTTT. Its translation is CASSLELAFSSSTDTQYF.

The chain carries TRBV7-2 and TRBJ2-1, with a tentative D call TRBD2 (7 bases). Germline lookup yields CDR1 SGHTA and CDR2 FQGNSA. Trimming left V 6 bases short and J 6 bases short, with 12 bases between. CDR3 length equals 13 residues. Here the CDR3 reads CASRLGGGNEQFF. CDR3 bases: TGTGCCAGCAGGCTAGGGGGGGGCAATGAGCAGTTCTTC.

This clonotype was detected many times. This chain joins TRBV4-3 and TRBJ1-4; D not resolved. The germline gives CDR1 LGHNA, CDR2 YSLEER. Between the trimmed V and J ends, which lost 0 bases and 5 bases, there was a span of 13 bases. The CDR3 sequence is 16 residues long. For the CDR3, the DNA is TGCGCCAGCAGCCAAGATCCCCCCGGACGGAATGAAAAACTGTTTTTT. This codes for CASSQDPPGRNEKLFF.

The CDR3 here is CASSWGGFDTSTDTQYF. In nucleotides, the CDR3 is TGTGCCAGCAGCTGGGGGGGATTTGACACCAGCACAGATACGCAGTATTTT. The rearrangement joins TRBV5-4 to TRBJ2-3; the match to TRBD2 covers 7 bases. CDR3 size: 17 residues. Germline assignment: CDR1 SGHNT and CDR2 YYREEE (reference sequence). With 3 bases clipped from V and 0 bases from J, the junction kept 10 bases outside the gene matches.

This clonotype has ten or more counts. This chain uses TRBV7-2 with TRBJ2-3; 8 bases match TRBD2. With V trimmed by 5 bases and J by 4 bases, 11 bases remained unmatched. The CDR3 length is 16 residues. CDR1 and CDR2 (germline): SGHTA, FQGNSA. The CDR3 region has the DNA TGTGCCAGCAGCCCGGGGGGTCGGGGGGGTGCAGATACGCAGTATTTT. Translated, it gives CASSPGGRGGADTQYF.

This clonotype was counted many times. The chain joins TRBV4-2 to TRBJ1-1; weak D call: TRBD1 (5 bases). With 3 bases removed from V and 8 bases from J, the gap between germline ends came to 13 bases. This CDR3 is built from 13 residues. In germline, CDR1 is LGHNA, CDR2 YNFKEQ. The CDR3 DNA sequence: TGTGCCAGCAGCCATGGCTCGCGGACAGAAGCTTTCTTT. It codes for CASSHGSRTEAFF.

There are many counts of this clonotype. CDR3: CSAYGQGVLHEQYF. CDR3 bases: TGCAGTGCTTACGGACAGGGGGTTCTCCACGAGCAGTACTTC. The chain has TRBV20-1 and TRBJ2-7; TRBD1 matches at 10 bases. The CDR3 spans 14 residues. Germline trimming cut 5 bases from V and 5 bases from J; bases unmatched to any gene: 9. The germline V gene has CDR1 DFQATT and CDR2 SNEGSKA (reference sequence).

The rearrangement uses TRBV7-9 and TRBJ2-3; 7 nucleotides agree with TRBD2. CDR1 SEHNR and CDR2 FQNEAQ come from the germline V gene (reference sequence). The CDR3 totals 17 residues. Losses at the gene ends were 2 bases for V and 3 bases for J; bases not matched to a gene: 11. CDR3 in amino acids: CASSLFLGRGKTDTQYF. The CDR3 DNA reads TGTGCCAGCAGCTTATTTTTAGGGCGGGGGAAGACAGATACGCAGTATTTT. The whole variable domain, remainder taken from reference TRBV7-9 and TRBJ2-3, is DTGVSQNPRHKITKRGQNVTFRCDPISEHNRLYWYRQTLGQGPEFLTYFQNEAQLEKSRLLSDRFSAERPKGSFSTLEIQRTEQGDSAMYLCASSLFLGRGKTDTQYFGPGTRLTVL.

This clonotype was recorded many times. The CDR3 region is CASSPDGPANTGELFF. The CDR3 nucleotides read TGCGCCAGCAGCCCGGACGGACCGGCGAACACCGGGGAGCTGTTTTTT. The chain employs TRBV5-1 and TRBJ2-2; unclear D gene. Germline V gene data show CDR1 as SGHRS and CDR2 as YFSETQ. CDR3 size: 16 residues. V was trimmed by 4 bases and J by 0 bases, leaving 13 bases between them.

As for this clonotype: A much more abundant neighbour one base away suggests this may be a read error. The CDR3 reads CAICDPGQGWETQYF. The CDR3 DNA follows: TGTGCCATCTGTGATCCGGGACAGGGTTGGGAGACCCAGTACTTC. The gene calls are TRBV10-3 and TRBJ2-5, with 9 bases matching TRBD1. The germline V gene has CDR1 ENHRY and CDR2 SYGVKD. The CDR3 has 15 residues.

This clonotype has at least ten counts. The chain has TRBV19 and TRBJ2-6, with TRBD1 matching 10 bases. CDR1 is LNHDA, CDR2 SQIVND, per germline (reference sequence). The CDR3 totals 17 residues. The J segment lost 2 bases and the V segment lost 8 bases, leaving 9 bases of the junction unmatched. The CDR3 sequence is CASSDRGRMTGANVLTF. The CDR3 DNA reads TGTGCCAGTTCCGACAGGGGGCGTATGACTGGGGCCAACGTCCTGACTTTC.

This clonotype was detected ten times or more. The CDR3 bases are TGCAGTGCCTCCGGACTAGCGTCAGATACGCAGTATTTT. Translating it yields CSASGLASDTQYF. This chain connects TRBV20-1 to TRBJ2-3; 9 bases map to TRBD2. With V trimmed by 6 bases and J by 4 bases, 5 bases remained unmatched. Germline values: CDR1 DFQATT, CDR2 SNEGSKA (reference sequence). The CDR3 loop spans 13 amino acids.

This clonotype has at least ten counts. The chain joins TRBV5-1 to TRBJ1-3; TRBD1 aligns across 7 bases. With V trimmed by 5 bases and J by 2 bases, 7 bases remained unmatched. There are 15 residues in the CDR3. CDR1 and CDR2 (germline): SGHRS, YFSETQ. This CDR3 reads CASSLQQGTGNTIYF. In DNA, the CDR3 is TGCGCCAGCAGTCTTCAACAGGGGACTGGAAACACCATATATTTT.

J is TRBJ1-2 and V is TRBV6-5; a weak D match, TRBD1 (6 bases). The CDR3 runs to 14 residues. Deletions cut 7 bases from V and 4 bases from J, with 16 bases between. Germline lookup yields CDR1 MNHEY and CDR2 SVGAGI. The CDR3 loop reads CASTPRTGLYGYTF. The CDR3 DNA is TGTGCCAGCACCCCTAGAACAGGGCTCTATGGCTACACCTTC.

This clonotype is labeled medium-sized (0.01 to 0.1%). The chain combines TRBV5-1 with TRBJ2-3; D gene unclear. Looked up from germline, CDR1 is SGHRS and CDR2 is YFSETQ. The CDR3 totals 15 residues. The V end lost 3 bases, the J end lost 4 bases, and 15 bases lay between the germline ends. The CDR3 reads CASSYKLDSADTQYF. CDR3 in DNA: TGCGCCAGCAGCTATAAGCTAGATTCCGCAGATACGCAGTATTTT.

This clonotype was recorded at least ten times. The V gene is TRBV18, the J gene TRBJ2-3; 9 bases line up with TRBD2. J was trimmed by 2 bases and V by 6 bases; bases with no gene match: 12. The CDR3 covers 17 residues. Per germline, CDR1 KGHSH and CDR2 LQKENI. CDR3 amino acids: CASSPGSSGRSTDTQYF. CDR3 bases: TGTGCCAGCTCCCCGGGTTCAAGCGGGAGGTCCACAGATACGCAGTATTTT.

Ten or more counts support this clonotype. This chain connects TRBV5-1 to TRBJ1-4; 7 bases line up with TRBD1. This CDR3 spans 16 amino acids. The trim removed 2 bases at V and 0 bases at J, leaving 4 bases unmatched. Looked up from germline, CDR1 is SGHRS and CDR2 is YFSETQ. The CDR3 DNA sequence: TGCGCCAGCAGCTTAGGACAGGTTGCAACTAATGAAAAACTGTTTTTT. This codes for CASSLGQVATNEKLFF.

The table lists this clonotype with many counts. This chain connects TRBV7-2 to TRBJ2-7; the D is unclear. The ends were cut back, 3 bases at V and 3 bases at J, with 12 bases in the middle. Germline CDR1 reads SGHTA; CDR2 reads FQGNSA. This CDR3 spans 14 amino acids. For the CDR3, the DNA is TGTGCCAGCAGCTTCAAGGTGGCAATCTACGAGCAGTACTTC. Translation: CASSFKVAIYEQYF. Based on the CDR3 plus reference TRBV7-2 and TRBJ2-7, the full variable domain is GAGVSQSPSNKVTEKGKDVELRCDPISGHTALYWYRQSLGQGLEFLIYFQGNSAPDKSGLPSDRFSAERTGGSVSTLTIQRTQQEDSAVYLCASSFKVAIYEQYFGPGTRLTVT.

This clonotype has more than one count but fewer than ten. This chain links TRBV15 with TRBJ1-3; D gene unclear. This CDR3 is built from 15 residues. Germline V gene data show CDR1 as LNHNV and CDR2 as YYDKDF (reference sequence). Deletions cut 0 bases from V and 4 bases from J, with 10 bases between. The chain's CDR3 is CATSRDRLVGNTIYF. CDR3 coding DNA: TGTGCCACCAGCAGAGATCGCCTGGTAGGAAACACCATATATTTT. The full variable domain, in which reference TRBV15 and TRBJ1-3 provide the parts outside the CDR3, is DAMVIQNPRYQVTQFGKPVTLSCSQTLNHNVMYWYQQKSSQAPKLLFHYYDKDFNNEADTPDNFQSRRPNTSFCFLDIRSPGLGDTAMYLCATSRDRLVGNTIYFGEGSWLTVV.

Ten or more counts support this clonotype. The chain links TRBV30 to TRBJ2-5; possibly TRBD1 or TRBD2 for D (7 bases each). The CDR3 is 13 amino acids. Trimming took 6 bases from V and 5 from J, leaving 16 bases between them. The germline gives CDR1 GTSNPN, CDR2 SVGIG (reference sequence). CDR3 sequence: CACSRGGEETQYF. CDR3 coding DNA: TGTGCCTGCTCCAGGGGGGGCGAGGAGACCCAGTACTTC. Using reference TRBV30 and TRBJ2-5 for the parts outside the CDR3, the full variable domain is SQTIHQWPATLVQPVGSPLSLECTVEGTSNPNLYWYRQAAGRGLQLLFYSVGIGQISSEVPQNLSASRPQDRQFILSSKKLLLSDSGFYLCACSRGGEETQYFGPGTRLLVL.

This clonotype was detected many times. The chain carries TRBV4-3 and TRBJ2-7, with a tentative D call TRBD2 (5 bases). The CDR3 is 17 amino acids. Germline loops: CDR1 LGHNA, CDR2 YSLEER. With 0 bases removed from V and 5 bases from J, the gap between germline ends came to 20 bases. DNA of the CDR3: TGCGCCAGCAGCCAAGATTGGATCCCCGGGGAAGTGAACGAGCAGTACTTC. This gives the protein CASSQDWIPGEVNEQYF.

With regard to this clonotype: At one boundary the junction diverges from the germline segment, which might be a read error. This CDR3 reads CAISLAQRGEQFF. The DNA of the CDR3 is TGTGCCATCAGCTTAGCGCAACGGGGTGAGCAGTTCTTC. The gene calls are TRBV7-2 and TRBJ2-1, with TRBD2 as a possible D gene (5 bases). The CDR3 spans 13 residues. Looked up from germline, CDR1 is SGHTA and CDR2 is FQGNSA.

This chain uses TRBV4-2 with TRBJ1-1, with TRBD1 as a possible D gene (6 bases). Germline V gene lookup returns CDR1 LGHNA and CDR2 YNFKEQ. The CDR3 length is 12 residues. The germline V and J ends were trimmed by 9 bases and 4 bases, with 12 bases remaining between them. This CDR3 reads CARIPRGTEAFF. The CDR3, as DNA: TGTGCCAGGATCCCCAGGGGCACTGAAGCTTTCTTT.

This clonotype showed up many times. The V gene is TRBV19, the J gene TRBJ1-1; no definite D call. V lost 2 bases, J lost 5 bases, and 9 bases lay in between. The CDR3 consists of 13 residues. CDR1 and CDR2 (germline): LNHDA, SQIVND (reference sequence). This chain's CDR3 is CASSIFHGTEAFF. DNA for the CDR3: TGTGCCAGTAGTATATTCCACGGGACTGAAGCTTTCTTT.

This clonotype showed up many times. The rearrangement joins TRBV24-1 to TRBJ2-2; a possible D gene is TRBD1 (6 bases). The CDR3 loop spans 17 amino acids. Germline CDR1 is KGHDR and CDR2 is SFDVKD. Trimming cost V 5 bases and J 4 bases, with 19 bases left between them. Here the CDR3 reads CATSGDQTGSGTGELFF. CDR3 bases: TGTGCCACCAGTGGAGATCAAACAGGGTCGGGCACCGGGGAGCTGTTTTTT.

This clonotype was picked up many times. The chain combines TRBV29-1 with TRBJ2-5; D perhaps matches TRBD1 (6 bases). The CDR3 has 12 residues. Trimming took off 2 bases at V and 2 bases at J, with 6 bases between the two ends. Germline V CDR1 and CDR2: SQVTM, ANQGSEA. CDR3 protein: CSVERGQETQYF. The CDR3 region has the DNA TGCAGCGTTGAAAGGGGGCAAGAGACCCAGTACTTC.

This clonotype was found many times. The chain uses TRBV5-1 and TRBJ1-1; unclear D gene. This CDR3 spans 16 amino acids. CDR1 and CDR2 (germline): SGHRS, YFSETQ. Trimming took 1 base from V and 6 from J, leaving 19 bases between them. CDR3 region: CASSLYFRVADAEAFF. Here the CDR3 DNA reads TGCGCCAGCAGCTTGTACTTCCGGGTCGCGGACGCTGAAGCTTTCTTT.

Many counts were recorded for this clonotype. The V call is TRBV7-2, the J call TRBJ2-7; D gene ambiguous. This CDR3 is 12 amino acids long. The V and J ends lost 5 bases and 0 bases respectively, with 5 bases between them. CDR1 is SGHTA, CDR2 FQGNSA, per germline. The CDR3 DNA is TGTGCCAGCAGCGCAAACTCCTACGAGCAGTACTTC. It encodes CASSANSYEQYF.

Ten or more counts support this clonotype. V gene TRBV29-1 combines with J gene TRBJ1-4; D not resolved. CDR3 size: 13 residues. In germline, CDR1 is SQVTM, CDR2 ANQGSEA. Deletions cut 4 bases from V and 7 bases from J, with 13 bases between. CDR3 amino acids: CSVGGDLGEKLFF. CDR3 nucleotides: TGCAGCGTTGGTGGGGATTTAGGTGAAAAACTGTTTTTT. Full variable domain (missing parts from reference TRBV29-1 and TRBJ1-4): SAVISQKPSRDICQRGTSLTIQCQVDSQVTMMFWYRQQPGQSLTLIATANQGSEATYESGFVIDKFPISRPNLTFSTLTVSNMSPEDSSIYLCSVGGDLGEKLFFGSGTQLSVL.

This clonotype was observed many times. This chain uses TRBV18 with TRBJ1-1; D gene ambiguous. V was cut by 3 bases and J by 0 bases, with 5 bases left in between. CDR1 and CDR2 from the germline V gene are KGHSH and LQKENI. The CDR3 has 13 amino acids. Here the CDR3 reads CASSPWLNTEAFF. The DNA for the CDR3 is TGTGCCAGCTCACCGTGGCTGAACACTGAAGCTTTCTTT.